This T cell receptor beta chain was captured in a study of vaccination effects on CD4 cells after COVID-19. This CDR3 contains 15 residues. Trimming left V 5 bases short and J 3 bases short, with 18 bases between. CDR1 SGHNT and CDR2 YYREEE come from the germline V gene (reference sequence). This clone was seen a few times. The antigen is unknown. Before sequencing, viral peptide pools were used by the ViraFEST assay to expand antigen-specific CD4+ T cells. Following culture for about ten days, CD4+ T cells were isolated. Two doses of either BNT162b2 or mRNA-1273 were given to each participant. TCRdb's table, derived via immunoSEQ multiplex PCR, lists solely in-frame clones and lacks some. The repertoire holds about 72,000 clones, with approximately 81% as singletons.

The rearrangement links TRBV5-4 to TRBJ2-7; tentative D call: TRBD1 (5 bases). The receptor was isolated from a human donor who received a COVID-19 vaccine. The sample consisted of CD4+ T cells from PBMCs cultured with HCoV-229E spike peptides, taken after COVID-19 vaccination. For the CDR3, the DNA is TGTGCCAGCAGTCGAAAAAGAAGAGACAGCTACGAGCAGTACGTC. Translation gives CASSRKRRDSYEQYV.